This T cell receptor beta chain was recovered during a study of T cells after yellow fever vaccination (dated by TCRdb to between 2019 and 2020). For the wider study: Libraries from fractions with low cell numbers were prepared with the SMART-Seq v4 Ultra Low Input RNA kit. To follow T-cell clones before and after primary and booster YFV17D yellow fever vaccination, bulk TCR alpha and beta repertoires were sequenced over time. Two healthy male donors, one aged 18 to 30 and one aged 30 to 40 years, made up the cohort. Blood samples were taken at several timepoints before and after primary and secondary immunization, and bulk PBMC replicates and cell subsets were isolated. Study-level results and caveats: The secondary T-cell response was weaker than the primary response but faster, peaking on day 5 instead of day 15. After the booster, most clones that had expanded after primary vaccination were detected again (around 96% of CD4 and around 88% of CD8), suggesting broad maintenance of memory. Because abundant contaminating clonotypes from the bulk population could be contained in FACS-sorted repertoires, computational filtering was required. Only two donors were included in the study, so the extent to which the findings can be generalized is limited. A small share of clonotypes occurred in both CD4 and CD8 compartments, likely arising from convergent recombination.

TCR cDNA was synthesized by 5'RACE template switching, through which a universal primer site and unique molecular identifiers were introduced. cDNA synthesis was primed from both the TCR alpha and TCR beta constant segments. Library amplification used two PCR steps, and the second PCR step added sample barcodes and sequencing adapters. Libraries were sequenced on Illumina HiSeq 2500 (2x100 bp) or NovaSeq (2x150 bp). For the original study's pipeline: Demultiplexing of reads and collapsing into UMI consensus sequences were performed with MIGEC, and V(D)J alignment was carried out with MiXCR. Vaccine-responding clonotypes were defined with edgeR using replicate PBMC samples, requiring FDR below 0.01 and a log2 fold change above 5 up to day 15. CD4 or CD8 identity was assigned to each bulk clonotype according to whether the clonotype was present at higher abundance in the sequenced CD4 repertoire or the sequenced CD8 repertoire. The public reads were run again by TCRdb, first through fastp at Q25 and then through MiXCR, and only productive beta chains were kept. One record per CDR3 amino acid sequence lists the most common genes and DNA. These V and J calls derive from TCRdb rather than the authors' analysis. The sample yields about 180,000 distinct CDR3 sequences; about 6% were counted once. The top ten clonotypes cover under 3% of the sample.

A few counts support this clonotype. Its recognized antigen is unknown. Base-call qualities are not available, and no considerably larger clone is one nucleotide away. Spanning cysteine to phenylalanine, the CDR3 consists of 16 amino acids. Only the CDR3 portion is preserved as DNA: 48 bases, with reading frame beginning at the first base. The treatment or condition label corresponds to: live attenuated yellow fever vaccine strain. A standard Ficoll-Paque protocol was used to isolate PBMCs from peripheral blood. Dynabeads CD4 and CD8 positive selection kits were used to isolate the CD4 and CD8 T-cell fractions. RNA was extracted with TriZol from bulk PBMCs, CD4 and CD8 fractions, and dextramer-positive and dextramer-negative fractions.

Here the sequenced sample was CD4+ T cells sorted from PBMCs, taken on the day of the first yellow fever vaccination. The sequence was collected from a man aged 18 to 35 who received the YFV17D yellow fever vaccine. Rearrangement joined TRBV21-1 to TRBJ2-3; the table's D call, TRBD2, has no DNA check behind it. TRBV21-1 is a known pseudogene. The CDR3 reads CASSIRLAGGIFGQYF. The nucleotides read TGTGCCAGCAGCATTCGACTAGCGGGGGGGATCTTCGGGCAGTATTTT.